This passage covers 21 T cell receptor beta chains from one sample sequenced in a study of cytomegalovirus exposure and HLA in healthy donors. Measured with immunoSEQ multiplex PCR; TCRdb has only the in-frame clones, and not every one. The sample lists around 69,000 clones, nearly 96% seen once, with about 4.5% in the top ten. The sequenced sample consisted of PBMCs. Source of these receptors: a woman aged 18-29 years in good health and CMV-seropositive.

The chain uses TRBV5-1 and TRBJ2-5, with 13 bases fitting TRBD2. The J call may be mistaken, given a closer DNA end match to TRBJ2-7. The length of the CDR3 is 18 residues. Germline V gives CDR1 SGHRS, CDR2 YFSETQ. CDR3 sequence (DNA): TGCGCCAGCAGCTCCTCTGGGACTAGCGGGATCTCCCCGCGCGAGCAGTACTTC. Translating it yields CASSSSGTSGISPREQYF.

The rearrangement links TRBV7-9 to TRBJ2-3, with 11 bases fitting TRBD2. The V gene's germline CDR1 is SEHNR and CDR2 FQNEAQ (reference sequence). J gave up 3 bases and V 5 bases, and 7 bases lay outside the gene matches. There are 16 residues in the CDR3. The CDR3 DNA reads as TGTGCCAGCAGCCCGCCGGGACTAGCGGATACAGATACGCAGTATTTT. Encoded protein: CASSPPGLADTDTQYF.

This clone has a single count. The gene calls are TRBV7-6 and TRBJ1-2; D remains unclear. The CDR3 has 19 amino acids. Germline V gene data show CDR1 as SGHVS and CDR2 as FNYEAQ. Trimming removed 1 base from V and 2 bases from J, with 23 bases in between. For the CDR3, the DNA is TGTGCCAGCAGCTTAGAACCCCCGGTGAGGCCGCGGAGGAACTATGGCTACACCTTC. Translated, it gives CASSLEPPVRPRRNYGYTF.

V and J are TRBV2 and TRBJ2-1; 14 bases line up with TRBD2. Germline V gene sequence: CDR1 SNHLY, CDR2 FYNNEI. The CDR3 is 15 residues long. Trimming took 3 bases from V and 7 from J; bases not matched to a gene: 2. DNA for the CDR3: TGTGCCAGCAGTGAGGGACTAGCGGGAGAGAATGAGCAGTTCTTC. Encoded protein: CASSEGLAGENEQFF.

The gene calls are TRBV28 and TRBJ1-4, with a tentative D call TRBD1 (5 bases). CDR1 MDHEN and CDR2 SYDVKM come from the germline V gene. The length of the CDR3 is 17 residues. The ends were cut back, 7 bases at V and 8 bases at J, with 26 bases in the middle. The chain's CDR3 is CASISSTVGALTEKLFF. For the CDR3, the DNA is TGTGCCAGCATTAGCTCAACGGTAGGGGCCCTAACGGAAAAACTGTTTTTT. Complete variable domain (other parts from reference TRBV28 and TRBJ1-4): DVKVTQSSRYLVKRTGEKVFLECVQDMDHENMFWYRQDPGLGLRLIYFSYDVKMKEKGDIPEGYSVSREKKERFSLILESASTNQTSMYLCASISSTVGALTEKLFFGSGTQLSVL.

This clone was seen a single time. The rearrangement joins TRBV6-5 to TRBJ2-1; D not resolved. Germline V gene data show CDR1 as MNHEY and CDR2 as SVGAGI. CDR3 size: 16 residues. V lost 0 bases, J lost 10 bases, and 19 bases lay in between. CDR3 bases: TGTGCCAGCAGTTACTCGCAAAAAACCTCGAGGCTGGAGCAGTTCTTC. It yields the protein CASSYSQKTSRLEQFF.

V usage is TRBV5-1 and J usage is TRBJ2-5, with D perhaps matching TRBD1 (5 bases). The V gene's germline CDR1 is SGHRS and CDR2 YFSETQ. There are 13 residues in the CDR3. The ends were cut back, 3 bases at V and 5 bases at J, with 11 bases in the middle. CDR3 sequence: CASSWKWGETQYF. CDR3 coding DNA: TGCGCCAGCAGCTGGAAGTGGGGCGAGACCCAGTACTTC.

V gene TRBV29-1 combines with J gene TRBJ2-3; the match to TRBD2 covers 14 bases. CDR1 SQVTM and CDR2 ANQGSEA come from the germline V gene. CDR3 length: 14 amino acids. J gave up 3 bases and V 7 bases, and 3 bases lay outside the gene matches. The CDR3 coding sequence is TGCAGCGGGAGGACTAGCGGGAGGACAGATACGCAGTATTTT. Its protein is CSGRTSGRTDTQYF.

V is TRBV7-8 and J is TRBJ1-1; tentative D call: TRBD1 (6 bases). CDR3 length: 14 residues. Germline V CDR1 and CDR2: SGHVS, FQNEAQ. The V end lost 1 base, the J end lost 4 bases, and 10 bases lay between the germline ends. As DNA, the CDR3 is TGTGCCAGCAGCTTAGGGGGGCCTGGCACTGAAGCTTTCTTT. This gives the protein CASSLGGPGTEAFF.

This clone was detected once. The V call is TRBV9, the J call TRBJ2-3; 8 bases map to TRBD1. CDR3 length: 15 amino acids. CDR1 SGDLS and CDR2 YYNGEE come from the germline V gene. The junction had 7 bases not matched to a gene; V was cut back by 3 bases and J by 4 bases. The CDR3 nucleotides read TGTGCCAGCAGCGGGGGGACAGGTGTATCAGATACGCAGTATTTT. It is translated as CASSGGTGVSDTQYF.

The chain couples TRBV5-5 to TRBJ2-7; 9 bases line up with TRBD1. Germline V gene data show CDR1 as SGHKS and CDR2 as YYEKEE (reference sequence). J lost 0 bases, V lost 4 bases, and 8 bases had no gene match. CDR3 length: 16 amino acids. DNA of the CDR3: TGTGCCAGCAGCCGACAACCGGGACAGGGCTCCTACGAGCAGTACTTC. Its protein is CASSRQPGQGSYEQYF.

For the CDR3, the DNA is TGCGCCAGCAGCCAAGATTGGGAGCGGACCTACGAGCAGTACTTC. Protein sequence: CASSQDWERTYEQYF. This chain links TRBV4-3 with TRBJ2-7, with a possible D match to TRBD2 (5 bases). Trimming pared 0 bases from V and 2 bases from J, leaving 11 bases between. Germline values: CDR1 LGHNA, CDR2 YSLEER. CDR3 length equals 15 residues.

The chain is built from TRBV7-6 and TRBJ2-1; D is uncertain. V was clipped by 5 bases and J by 5 bases, with 19 bases between them. Looked up from germline, CDR1 is SGHVS and CDR2 is FNYEAQ. The CDR3 is made up of 16 amino acids. In nucleotides, the CDR3 is TGTGCCAGCAGCCCGTTGACACCACTTTTTGACAATGAGCAGTTCTTC. Translating gives CASSPLTPLFDNEQFF.

The rearrangement uses TRBV7-8 and TRBJ2-3, with D possibly being TRBD2 (5 bases). The CDR3 loop spans 15 amino acids. The V gene's germline CDR1 is SGHVS and CDR2 FQNEAQ. Trimming pared 2 bases from V and 0 bases from J, leaving 9 bases between. As DNA, the CDR3 is TGTGCCAGCAGCTTAAGGGAGACCAGCACAGATACGCAGTATTTT. As protein: CASSLRETSTDTQYF.

V and J are TRBV7-9 and TRBJ2-7; TRBD2 aligns across 9 bases. The V segment lost 5 bases and the J segment 2 bases; nucleotides outside the gene matches: 7. The CDR3 is 15 amino acids. Germline CDR1 is SEHNR and CDR2 is FQNEAQ (reference sequence). CDR3 bases: TGTGCCAGCAGCCCTCCCGCGGGAGGGCCCTACGAGCAGTACTTC. This gives the protein CASSPPAGGPYEQYF.

V and J are TRBV27 and TRBJ1-2; 9 bases align to TRBD1. The germline V gene encodes CDR1 MNHEY and CDR2 SMNVEV (reference sequence). V shed 5 bases, J shed 8 bases, and the junction held 6 bases outside the gene matches. This CDR3 has 13 residues. CDR3 nucleotides: TGTGCCAGCAGTCCAACGACAGGGGGAGGCTACACCTTC. Translated, it gives CASSPTTGGGYTF.

J is TRBJ1-4 and V is TRBV7-8; D unresolved. V dropped 0 bases and J dropped 8 bases, with 7 bases sitting between them. CDR1 is SGHVS, CDR2 FQNEAQ, per germline. This CDR3 contains 13 residues. The CDR3 here is CASSLARGEKLFF. The CDR3 DNA reads as TGTGCCAGCAGCTTAGCCCGCGGGGAAAAACTGTTTTTT.

This chain joins TRBV7-9 and TRBJ2-1, with 8 bases that match TRBD2. The germline gives CDR1 SEHNR, CDR2 FQNEAQ (reference sequence). The CDR3 has 18 residues. V lost 4 bases, J lost 3 bases, and 14 bases stayed unmatched. CDR3: CASSYETKSGRLYNEQFF. The CDR3, as DNA: TGTGCCAGCAGCTACGAGACAAAAAGCGGGAGACTCTACAATGAGCAGTTCTTC.

This rearrangement joins TRBV9 to TRBJ2-2, with 9 positions matching TRBD2. The ends lost 2 bases at V and 9 bases at J; junction bases unmatched: 8. In germline, CDR1 is SGDLS, CDR2 YYNGEE. The CDR3 has 15 amino acids. This chain's CDR3 is CASSVLAGGDRELFF. The CDR3, as DNA: TGTGCCAGCAGCGTGTTGGCGGGAGGGGACCGGGAGCTGTTTTTT.

The rearrangement links TRBV2 to TRBJ1-1; D is unresolved. Trimming shortened V by 1 base and J by 1 base, and 7 bases separated the two germline ends. The CDR3 length is 14 residues. Germline V CDR1 and CDR2: SNHLY, FYNNEI. The CDR3 reads CASSEELRNTEAFF. The CDR3 DNA reads TGTGCCAGCAGTGAAGAGTTGCGGAACACTGAAGCTTTCTTT.

The CDR3 nucleotides are TGTGCCAGTCCACGACAGGTCAACTCTGGGGCCAACGTCCTGACTTTC. Translation: CASPRQVNSGANVLTF. This chain uses TRBV19 with TRBJ2-6; tentatively, D is TRBD1 (6 bases). The CDR3 covers 16 residues. Trimming left V 8 bases short and J 0 bases short, with 14 bases between. Looked up from germline, CDR1 is LNHDA and CDR2 is SQIVND (reference sequence).